The 24 T cell receptor beta chains below come from one sample, sequenced in a study of blood T cell repertoires in COVID-19. Measured with immunoSEQ multiplex PCR; TCRdb has only the in-frame clones, and not every one. The table lists around 200,000 clones, 85% of them singletons. Material: PBMCs or T cells enriched from blood (not recorded which). The source of these receptors is a man aged 35-49 years who had recovered from COVID-19.

This clone was seen only once. The gene calls are TRBV2 and TRBJ2-2, with D unclear. Germline CDR1 reads SNHLY; CDR2 reads FYNNEI. The CDR3 loop spans 11 amino acids. V shed 7 bases and J shed 7 bases, with 7 bases lying between them. The CDR3 reads CASTLIGELFF. CDR3 nucleotides: TGTGCCAGCACCCTAATCGGGGAGCTGTTTTTT.

This chain joins TRBV5-6 and TRBJ2-7; 10 bases line up with TRBD1. The germline gives CDR1 SGHDT, CDR2 YYEEEE. The V segment lost 4 bases and the J segment 3 bases; nucleotides outside the gene matches: 4. The CDR3 covers 14 residues. CDR3 sequence (DNA): TGTGCCAGCAGCACGACAGGGGGCTTCTACGAGCAGTACTTC. Translation: CASSTTGGFYEQYF.

For the CDR3, the DNA is TGTGCCAGCAGCTTGGGTGGTCAGGGGGCTGGCTACACCTTC. It translates to CASSLGGQGAGYTF. The chain combines TRBV5-4 with TRBJ1-2; 8 positions match TRBD1. From germline, CDR1 is SGHNT and CDR2 YYREEE (reference sequence). V lost 0 bases to trimming and J lost 7 bases; unmatched junction nucleotides: 5. CDR3 size: 14 residues. The whole variable domain, filled in from reference TRBV5-4 and TRBJ1-2, reads ETGVTQSPTHLIKTRGQQVTLRCSSQSGHNTVSWYQQALGQGPQFIFQYYREEENGRGNFPPRFSGLQFPNYSSELNVNALELDDSALYLCASSLGGQGAGYTFGSGTRLTVV.

This chain uses TRBV12-3 or TRBV12-4 with TRBJ2-2; D is possibly TRBD2 (5 bases). The V end lost 3 bases, the J end lost 8 bases, and 7 bases lay between the germline ends. This CDR3 spans 12 amino acids. CDR3 sequence reads: CASSLTGGELFF. The CDR3 DNA reads as TGTGCCAGCAGTTTGACGGGAGGGGAGCTGTTTTTT.

This chain links TRBV6-5 with TRBJ2-7; TRBD1 might be the D (6 bases). V shed 7 bases and J shed 1 base, with 14 bases lying between them. Germline V gene sequence: CDR1 MNHEY, CDR2 SVGAGI. CDR3 length equals 14 residues. The CDR3 protein is CASKPDRPSYEQYF. CDR3 DNA sequence: TGTGCCAGCAAACCCGACAGGCCTTCCTACGAGCAGTACTTC.

The chain couples TRBV5-6 to TRBJ1-2, with 7 bases fitting TRBD1. This CDR3 has 16 amino acids. V lost 1 base and J lost 2; bases outside the gene matches: 8. Germline values: CDR1 SGHDT, CDR2 YYEEEE. For the CDR3, the DNA is TGTGCCAGCAGCTTGTATAACAGGGGTTTCAACTATGGCTACACCTTC. Translation: CASSLYNRGFNYGYTF.

The J gene is TRBJ2-7, the V gene TRBV28; TRBD2 aligns across 9 bases. Germline CDR1 is MDHEN and CDR2 is SYDVKM. Losses at the gene ends were 1 base for V and 4 bases for J; bases not matched to a gene: 2. The CDR3 is 14 amino acids. The DNA for the CDR3 is TGTGCCAGCAGTTTATTAGCGGGAGTTTACGAGCAGTACTTC. Its translation is CASSLLAGVYEQYF. The full variable domain, rest sourced from reference TRBV28 and TRBJ2-7, is DVKVTQSSRYLVKRTGEKVFLECVQDMDHENMFWYRQDPGLGLRLIYFSYDVKMKEKGDIPEGYSVSREKKERFSLILESASTNQTSMYLCASSLLAGVYEQYFGPGTRLTVT.

J is TRBJ2-3 and V is TRBV18, with 8 bases that match TRBD1. The CDR3 totals 14 residues. Germline lookup yields CDR1 KGHSH and CDR2 LQKENI. Trimming cost V 6 bases and J 5 bases; bases outside gene matches: 7. The CDR3 sequence is CASSPTGGGDTQYF. The CDR3 DNA reads TGTGCCAGCTCTCCCACAGGGGGAGGAGATACGCAGTATTTT.

The CDR3 loop reads CASSLTTFYEQYF. For the CDR3, the DNA is TGTGCCAGCAGCTTGACTACCTTCTACGAGCAGTACTTC. This sequence joins TRBV11-3 and TRBJ2-7, with D possibly matching TRBD2 (5 bases). The length of the CDR3 is 13 residues. V lost 3 bases, J lost 3 bases, and 9 bases lay in between. The V gene's germline CDR1 is SGHNT and CDR2 YENEEA.

In this sample, this clone turned up once. The chain has TRBV25-1 and TRBJ2-7, with D maybe TRBD2 (5 bases). The germline CDR1 and CDR2 sequences are MGHDK and SYGVNS. CDR3 length equals 15 residues. V dropped 9 bases and J dropped 4 bases, with 22 bases sitting between them. The chain's CDR3 is CARSPKRDTVYEQYF. The CDR3 DNA follows: TGTGCCAGATCCCCTAAGAGGGATACAGTTTACGAGCAGTACTTC.

The chain joins TRBV6-6 to TRBJ1-1, with 11 nucleotides matching TRBD1. CDR3 length: 15 amino acids. V trimming: 3 bases; J trimming: 4 bases; junction bases outside the gene matches: 4. Germline CDR1 is MNHNY and CDR2 is SVGAGI (reference sequence). DNA for the CDR3: TGTGCCAGCAGTTATGGGGGACAGGGGGGCACTGAAGCTTTCTTT. This encodes CASSYGGQGGTEAFF.

The chain joins TRBV4-1 to TRBJ1-4; 9 bases align to TRBD1. Unmatched junction bases numbered 5, after V lost 4 bases and J lost 5 bases. There are 15 residues in the CDR3. In germline, CDR1 is MGHRA, CDR2 YSYEKL. The CDR3 protein is CASSPSGTGNEKLFF. The CDR3 nucleotides read TGCGCCAGCAGCCCATCCGGGACAGGGAATGAAAAACTGTTTTTT.

The V call is TRBV15, the J call TRBJ2-7, with D possibly being TRBD2 (6 bases). CDR1 and CDR2 from the germline V gene are LNHNV and YYDKDF (reference sequence). The germline V and J ends were trimmed by 5 bases and 6 bases, with 14 bases remaining between them. The CDR3 has 13 residues. This chain's CDR3 is CATSLEGQVEQYF. As DNA, the CDR3 is TGTGCCACCAGCCTGGAGGGCCAAGTCGAGCAGTACTTC.

V is TRBV28 and J is TRBJ1-2; D might be TRBD1 (6 bases). V lost 8 bases, J lost 5 bases, and 18 bases lay in between. From germline, CDR1 is MDHEN and CDR2 SYDVKM. The CDR3 consists of 14 residues. CDR3 nucleotides: TGTGCCAGCCTTGAGGCAGGGGAAGGGTATGGCTACACCTTC. Translation gives CASLEAGEGYGYTF.

This chain joins TRBV10-1 and TRBJ1-4; D unresolved. The CDR3 totals 13 residues. Trimming removed 10 bases from V and 7 bases from J, with 16 bases in between. Germline V CDR1 and CDR2: WNHNN, SYGVQD (reference sequence). The CDR3 here is CANSPRLPEKLFF. The CDR3 region has the DNA TGCGCCAACTCCCCGCGGCTGCCTGAAAAACTGTTTTTT.

This sequence joins TRBV28 and TRBJ1-2, with 8 nucleotides matching TRBD1. Germline CDR1 is MDHEN and CDR2 is SYDVKM. The CDR3 loop spans 14 amino acids. V lost 4 bases and J lost 8; bases outside the gene matches: 9. The CDR3 loop is CASSSGTGKGGYTF. CDR3 bases: TGTGCCAGCAGTTCCGGGACAGGAAAAGGCGGCTACACCTTC.

This clone came up once. This chain links TRBV28 with TRBJ2-7; 8 positions agree with TRBD1. Germline trimming cut 2 bases from V and 3 bases from J; bases unmatched to any gene: 0. The CDR3 runs to 13 residues. Per germline, CDR1 MDHEN and CDR2 SYDVKM. The CDR3 DNA sequence: TGTGCCAGCAGTTTAGGACAGGGCTACGAGCAGTACTTC. Translating it yields CASSLGQGYEQYF.

The chain combines TRBV19 with TRBJ1-5, with a possible D match to TRBD1 (6 bases). V was pared by 5 bases and J by 3 bases, with 17 bases between. CDR1 and CDR2 (germline): LNHDA, SQIVND (reference sequence). The length of the CDR3 is 16 residues. The CDR3 DNA reads TGTGCCAGTAGTCACTCCCGACAGGCGCTCAATCAGCCCCAGCATTTT. The encoded protein is CASSHSRQALNQPQHF.

The chain is built from TRBV6-1 and TRBJ1-2; D unresolved. Trimming took 2 bases from V and 8 from J, leaving 18 bases between them. CDR3 length equals 15 residues. CDR1 is MNHNS, CDR2 SASEGT, per germline. The CDR3 nucleotides are TGTGCCAGCAGTGAATTGACTCCCTGGAGTGGAGGCTACACCTTC. Translating it yields CASSELTPWSGGYTF.

The chain recombines TRBV25-1 with TRBJ1-2; 7 nucleotides line up with TRBD1. Germline-derived CDR1 and CDR2 are MGHDK and SYGVNS. The CDR3 consists of 14 residues. Trimming took 3 bases from V and 6 from J; bases not matched to a gene: 7. The CDR3 nucleotides are TGTGCCAGCAGTGACGCGACCAGGGGGAATGGCTACACCTTC. Protein product: CASSDATRGNGYTF.

In its sample, this clone was seen a few times. The V and J genes are TRBV27 and TRBJ2-7, with D unresolved. With 5 bases removed from V and 0 bases from J, the gap between germline ends came to 8 bases. The CDR3 covers 13 residues. CDR1 MNHEY and CDR2 SMNVEV come from the germline V gene (reference sequence). As DNA, the CDR3 is TGTGCCAGCAGTCTGGGCACCTCCTACGAGCAGTACTTC. This codes for CASSLGTSYEQYF.

V usage is TRBV19 and J usage is TRBJ2-1; the match to TRBD1 covers 9 bases. CDR1 and CDR2 from the germline V gene are LNHDA and SQIVND (reference sequence). There are 13 residues in the CDR3. V dropped 5 bases and J dropped 8; count of bases not matched to a gene: 4. CDR3 protein: CASSAGTGYEQFF. The CDR3 region has the DNA TGTGCCAGTAGTGCCGGGACAGGGTATGAGCAGTTCTTC.

Turning to this clone: Additional DNA sequences in this sample encode the identical CDR3. CDR3 in DNA: TGCGCCAGCAGCTTGGGGACTAGCGGGAGCTACGAGCAGTACTTC. Its translation: CASSLGTSGSYEQYF. The chain recombines TRBV5-1 with TRBJ2-7, with 13 bases aligning to TRBD2. Germline V CDR1 and CDR2: SGHRS, YFSETQ. Germline trimming cut 0 bases from V and 3 bases from J; bases unmatched to any gene: 0. This CDR3 region has 15 residues.

The CDR3 coding sequence is TGTGCCAGCAGCTCCACAGGGTCATTAGGTGAAAAACTGTTTTTT. Translation gives CASSSTGSLGEKLFF. J is TRBJ1-4 and V is TRBV7-9; tentatively, D is TRBD1 (6 bases). V was cut by 4 bases and J by 7 bases, with 16 bases left in between. This CDR3 contains 15 residues. The germline gives CDR1 SEHNR, CDR2 FQNEAQ (reference sequence).